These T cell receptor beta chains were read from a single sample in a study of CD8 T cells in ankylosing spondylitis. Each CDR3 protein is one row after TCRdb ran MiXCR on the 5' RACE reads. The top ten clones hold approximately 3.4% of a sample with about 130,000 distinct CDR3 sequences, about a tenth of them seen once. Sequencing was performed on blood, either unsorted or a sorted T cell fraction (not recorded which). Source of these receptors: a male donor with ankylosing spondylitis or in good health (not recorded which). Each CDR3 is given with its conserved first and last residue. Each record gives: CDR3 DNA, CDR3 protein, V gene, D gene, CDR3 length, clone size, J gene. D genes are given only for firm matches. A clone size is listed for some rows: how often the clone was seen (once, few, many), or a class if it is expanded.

TGTGCCAGCAGCCACGCGGGAGTATTGGCCGAGCAGTACTTC | CASSHAGVLAEQYF | TRBV14 | TRBD2 | 14 | - | TRBJ2-7
TGCAGCGTTGGAGGTCTAGCGGGAGGTGGGTCCTACAATGAGCAGTTCTTC | CSVGGLAGGGSYNEQFF | TRBV29-1 | TRBD2 | 17 | many | TRBJ2-1
TGTGCCAGCAGCTTAGGTGGGACAGGGGGTTGGAATGAGCAGTTCTTC | CASSLGGTGGWNEQFF | TRBV7-2 | TRBD1 | 16 | many | TRBJ2-1
TGCAGTGCATTTACAGAAACTTACACCGGGGAGCTGTTTTTT | CSAFTETYTGELFF | TRBV20-1 | - | 14 | many | TRBJ2-2
TGCAGTGCTAGAGAGACACTAGCGGGAGGCGCAGATACGCAGTATTTT | CSARETLAGGADTQYF | TRBV20-1 | TRBD2 | 16 | many | TRBJ2-3
TGCGCCAGCAGCCACCCTTGGGGGGGGGCAGAGACCCAGTACTTC | CASSHPWGGAETQYF | TRBV4-1 | - | 15 | - | TRBJ2-5
TGCGCCAGCCGGGACAGGGCCATCGGGGATCAGCCCCAGCATTTT | CASRDRAIGDQPQHF | TRBV5-1 | TRBD1 | 15 | many | TRBJ1-5
TGCAGTGCTCCCGGGACACCAGATAGCAATCAGCCCCAGCATTTT | CSAPGTPDSNQPQHF | TRBV20-1 | - | 15 | few | TRBJ1-5
TGCGCCAGCAGCCAAGAATGGCGGGAGTACGACGAGCAGTACTTC | CASSQEWREYDEQYF | TRBV4-3 | TRBD2 | 15 | many | TRBJ2-7
TGTGCCAGCAGCTTTTCTTTTTCTGGGGGCGCTACTTATGGCTACACCTTC | CASSFSFSGGATYGYTF | TRBV7-2 | - | 17 | many | TRBJ1-2
TGCAGTGCTAGTCAGTCCGTGGATGATGGCTACACCTTC | CSASQSVDDGYTF | TRBV20-1 | - | 13 | many | TRBJ1-2
TGTGCCAGCAGCTTCGGTTATCCTGCGACCCAGTACTTC | CASSFGYPATQYF | TRBV14 | - | 13 | few | TRBJ2-5
TGTGCCAGGGGCGGGTTAGAAGAACGCAATTCACCCCTCCACTTT | CARGGLEERNSPLHF | TRBV2 | - | 15 | few | TRBJ1-6
TGCGCCAGCAGCTTGGGAGGCAGGGAGAACTACAATGAGCAGTTCTTC | CASSLGGRENYNEQFF | TRBV5-1 | - | 16 | many | TRBJ2-1
TGCAGCGTTGAAGGGCTAGCGGCCGGCGAGCAGTACTTC | CSVEGLAAGEQYF | TRBV29-1 | TRBD2 | 13 | many | TRBJ2-7
TGTGCCAGCAGCTCAACACCCAGTGTAATCTACGAGCAGTACTTC | CASSSTPSVIYEQYF | TRBV7-6 | - | 15 | many | TRBJ2-7
TGTGCCAGCAGTTACAGACAGAGCTCCTACGAGCAGTACTTC | CASSYRQSSYEQYF | TRBV6-5 | - | 14 | many | TRBJ2-7
TGTGCCAGCAGCACCTCTGGACTAGCAGGAAACACCGGGGAGCTGTTTTTT | CASSTSGLAGNTGELFF | TRBV7-2 | TRBD2 | 17 | few | TRBJ2-2
TGTGCCAGCTTGGGGGGGGCCTACAATGAGCAGTTCTTC | CASLGGAYNEQFF | TRBV6-2/TRBV6-3 | TRBD2 | 13 | - | TRBJ2-1
TGTGCCATCATGGCAGATACGCAGTATTTT | CAIMADTQYF | TRBV12-3/TRBV12-4 | - | 10 | many | TRBJ2-3
TGTGCCAGCAGAAGTTTAATGGGAGGGCCAATCGGGGAGCTGTTTTTT | CASRSLMGGPIGELFF | TRBV6-1 | TRBD2 | 16 | many | TRBJ2-2
TGCAGCGTTGAACTAGCCAGCGACGGGGAGCTGTTTTTT | CSVELASDGELFF | TRBV29-1 | - | 13 | many | TRBJ2-2
TGCAGTGTCACACCGGGACTAGCGGTCAATGAGCAGTTCTTC | CSVTPGLAVNEQFF | TRBV20-1 | TRBD2 | 14 | many | TRBJ2-1
TGTGCCAGCAGCCCCTGGGACGGCGGCTACGAGCAGTACTTC | CASSPWDGGYEQYF | TRBV3-1 | - | 14 | many | TRBJ2-7
TGCGCCAGCAGCCCAGGGGGGGGACTAACCTACGAGCAGTACTTC | CASSPGGGLTYEQYF | TRBV5-1 | - | 15 | many | TRBJ2-7
TGCGCCAGCAGCCCAATAGCGGGAGGAACAGATACGCAGTATTTT | CASSPIAGGTDTQYF | TRBV5-1 | TRBD2 | 15 | many | TRBJ2-3
TGTGCCATCCGACCCGAGACCACAGATACGCAGTATTTT | CAIRPETTDTQYF | TRBV10-3 | - | 13 | many | TRBJ2-3
TGTGCCAGCAGCGAAGTAGCGGGAGGGCCTTGGGATACGCAGTATTTT | CASSEVAGGPWDTQYF | TRBV7-8 | TRBD2 | 16 | - | TRBJ2-3
TGTGCCAGCAGCCCACTAGCGGGCAATGAGCAGTTCTTC | CASSPLAGNEQFF | TRBV11-2 | TRBD2 | 13 | many | TRBJ2-1
TGCAGCGTTGATTTTCTAGCGGGGGGCTACAATGAGCAGTTCTTC | CSVDFLAGGYNEQFF | TRBV29-1 | TRBD2 | 15 | many | TRBJ2-1
TGTGCCAGCAGCCAAGCCCGTGACGGGAGAGCCTACAATGAGCAGTTCTTC | CASSQARDGRAYNEQFF | TRBV4-2 | - | 17 | - | TRBJ2-1
TGTGCCAGCAGTTTATTAACTAGCGGGAACTCCTACAATGAGCAGTTCTTC | CASSLLTSGNSYNEQFF | TRBV28 | TRBD2 | 17 | many | TRBJ2-1
TGCGCCAGCAGCCATAGCGGGAGTCTTTACGAGCAGTACTTC | CASSHSGSLYEQYF | TRBV5-1 | TRBD2 | 14 | many | TRBJ2-7
TGCAGCGTTAACGACCAGGACAGGCAGAAGTACACAGATACGCAGTATTTT | CSVNDQDRQKYTDTQYF | TRBV29-1 | TRBD1 | 17 | few | TRBJ2-3
TGTGCCAGCAGTGACAAGTGGACTAGCGGGGTCTACGAGCAGTACTTC | CASSDKWTSGVYEQYF | TRBV28 | TRBD2 | 16 | many | TRBJ2-7
TGTGCCACCAGCAGAGATTATGGTAGCACCTATACGCAGTATTTT | CATSRDYGSTYTQYF | TRBV15 | - | 15 | many | TRBJ2-3
TGCGCCAGCAGCCGAACAGGGGTGAACACTGAAGCTTTCTTT | CASSRTGVNTEAFF | TRBV5-1 | TRBD1 | 14 | - | TRBJ1-1
TGTGGCAGCAGCCGGGGTTTTAGCTCCTACAATGAGCAGTTCTTC | CGSSRGFSSYNEQFF | TRBV7-9 | - | 15 | - | TRBJ2-1
TGCAGTGCTCTAGGGGATATCGGCGAGACCCAGTACTTC | CSALGDIGETQYF | TRBV20-1 | - | 13 | many | TRBJ2-5
TGTGCCAGCAGCTTAGCCGGGGCGAGCTCCTATAATTCACCCCTCCACTTT | CASSLAGASSYNSPLHF | TRBV11-2 | - | 17 | many | TRBJ1-6
TGTGCCAGCAGTCCCACGGGACTAGCGGCCCATGAGCAGTTCTTC | CASSPTGLAAHEQFF | TRBV6-2/TRBV6-3 | TRBD2 | 15 | many | TRBJ2-1
TGTGCCAGCAGTTCGCACTCTGGAAACACCATATATTTT | CASSSHSGNTIYF | TRBV12-3/TRBV12-4 | - | 13 | many | TRBJ1-3
TGTGCCAGCAGCCCCCGGACCACATCCGGGGAGCTGTTTTTT | CASSPRTTSGELFF | TRBV7-6 | - | 14 | few | TRBJ2-2
TGCAGTGCGTCCCGGATAATTGATACGCAGTATTTT | CSASRIIDTQYF | TRBV20-1 | - | 12 | - | TRBJ2-3
TGTGCCAGCAGCTTAGCGGGGGTGTTGGAGACCCAGTACTTC | CASSLAGVLETQYF | TRBV7-2 | - | 14 | - | TRBJ2-5
TGTGCCAGCAGGACAGGGGGCTCCTACAATGAGCAGTTCTTC | CASRTGGSYNEQFF | TRBV12-3/TRBV12-4 | TRBD1 | 14 | many | TRBJ2-1